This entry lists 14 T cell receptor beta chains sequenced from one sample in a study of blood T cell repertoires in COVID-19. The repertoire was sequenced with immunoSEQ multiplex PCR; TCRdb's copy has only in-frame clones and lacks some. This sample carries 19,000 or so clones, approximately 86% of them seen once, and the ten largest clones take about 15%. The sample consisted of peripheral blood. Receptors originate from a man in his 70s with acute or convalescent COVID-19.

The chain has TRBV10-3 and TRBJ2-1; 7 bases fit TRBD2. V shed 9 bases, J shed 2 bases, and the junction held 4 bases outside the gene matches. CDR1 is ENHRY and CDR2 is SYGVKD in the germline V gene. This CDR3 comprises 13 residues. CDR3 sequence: CAMGGLPYNEQFF. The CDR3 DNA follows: TGTGCCATGGGGGGACTACCCTACAATGAGCAGTTCTTC.

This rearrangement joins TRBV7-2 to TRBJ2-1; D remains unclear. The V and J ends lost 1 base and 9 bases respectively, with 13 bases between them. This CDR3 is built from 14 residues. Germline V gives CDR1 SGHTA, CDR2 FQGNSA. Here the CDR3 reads CASSLDATVPEQFF. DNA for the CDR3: TGTGCCAGCAGCTTAGATGCCACGGTCCCTGAGCAGTTCTTC. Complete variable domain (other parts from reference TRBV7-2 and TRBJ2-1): GAGVSQSPSNKVTEKGKDVELRCDPISGHTALYWYRQSLGQGLEFLIYFQGNSAPDKSGLPSDRFSAERTGGSVSTLTIQRTQQEDSAVYLCASSLDATVPEQFFGPGTRLTVL.

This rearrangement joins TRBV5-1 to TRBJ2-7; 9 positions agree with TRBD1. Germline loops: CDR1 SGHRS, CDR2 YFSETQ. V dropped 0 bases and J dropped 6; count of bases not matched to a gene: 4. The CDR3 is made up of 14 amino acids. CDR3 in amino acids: CASSLELTGGEQYF. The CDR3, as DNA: TGCGCCAGCAGCTTGGAGCTGACAGGGGGCGAGCAGTACTTC. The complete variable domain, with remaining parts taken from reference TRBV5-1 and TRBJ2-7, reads KAGVTQTPRYLIKTRGQQVTLSCSPISGHRSVSWYQQTPGQGLQFLFEYFSETQRNKGNFPGRFSGRQFSNSRSEMNVSTLELGDSALYLCASSLELTGGEQYFGPGTRLTVT.

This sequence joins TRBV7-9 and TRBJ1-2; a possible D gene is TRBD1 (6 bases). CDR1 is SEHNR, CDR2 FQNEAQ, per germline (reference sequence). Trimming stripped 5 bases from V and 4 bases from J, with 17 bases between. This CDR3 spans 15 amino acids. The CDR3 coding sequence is TGTGCCAGCAGCCGCCATCAGGACAGACCCTATGGCTACACCTTC. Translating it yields CASSRHQDRPYGYTF.

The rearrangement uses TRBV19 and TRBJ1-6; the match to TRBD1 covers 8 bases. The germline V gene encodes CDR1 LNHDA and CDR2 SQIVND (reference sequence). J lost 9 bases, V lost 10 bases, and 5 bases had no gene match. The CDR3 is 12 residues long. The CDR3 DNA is TGTGCCACCGGACAGGGTACTTCACCCCTCCACTTT. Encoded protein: CATGQGTSPLHF.

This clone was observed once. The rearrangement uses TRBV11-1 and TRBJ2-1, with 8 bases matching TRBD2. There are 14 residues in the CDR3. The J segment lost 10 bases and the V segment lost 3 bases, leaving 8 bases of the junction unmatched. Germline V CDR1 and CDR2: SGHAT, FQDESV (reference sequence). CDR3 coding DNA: TGTGCCAGCAGCTTCGGCACGGGAGGGTGGGAGCAGTTCTTC. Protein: CASSFGTGGWEQFF.

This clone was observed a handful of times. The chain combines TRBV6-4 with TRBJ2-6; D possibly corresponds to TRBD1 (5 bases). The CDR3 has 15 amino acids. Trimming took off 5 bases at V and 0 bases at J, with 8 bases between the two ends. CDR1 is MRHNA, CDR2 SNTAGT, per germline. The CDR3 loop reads CASSLDSSGANVLTF. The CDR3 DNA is TGTGCCAGCAGTCTAGACAGCTCTGGGGCCAACGTCCTGACTTTC.

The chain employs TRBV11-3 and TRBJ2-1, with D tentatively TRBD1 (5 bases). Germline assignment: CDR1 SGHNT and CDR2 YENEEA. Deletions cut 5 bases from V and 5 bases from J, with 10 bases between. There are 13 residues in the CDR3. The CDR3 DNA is TGTGCCAGCAGCCCAGGACACAACAATGAGCAGTTCTTC. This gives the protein CASSPGHNNEQFF.

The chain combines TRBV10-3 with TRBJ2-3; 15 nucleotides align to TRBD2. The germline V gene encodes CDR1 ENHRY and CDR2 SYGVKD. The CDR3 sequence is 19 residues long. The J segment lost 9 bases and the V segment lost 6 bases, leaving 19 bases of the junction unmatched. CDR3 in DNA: TGTGCCATCAGGGAGGACAGGGGACGGACTAGCGGGAGGGCGAGGACGCAGTATTTT. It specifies CAIREDRGRTSGRARTQYF.

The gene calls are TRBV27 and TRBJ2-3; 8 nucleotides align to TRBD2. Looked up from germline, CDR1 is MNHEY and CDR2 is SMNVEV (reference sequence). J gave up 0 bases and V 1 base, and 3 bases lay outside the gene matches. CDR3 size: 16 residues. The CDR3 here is CASSLLTSVSTDTQYF. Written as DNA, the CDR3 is TGTGCCAGCAGTTTATTGACTAGCGTTAGCACAGATACGCAGTATTTT.

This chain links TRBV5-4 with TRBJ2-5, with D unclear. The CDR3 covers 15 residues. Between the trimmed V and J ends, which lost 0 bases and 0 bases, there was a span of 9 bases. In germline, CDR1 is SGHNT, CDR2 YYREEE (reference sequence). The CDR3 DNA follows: TGTGCCAGCAGCTTGGCTTTGGCAAACCAAGAGACCCAGTACTTC. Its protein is CASSLALANQETQYF.

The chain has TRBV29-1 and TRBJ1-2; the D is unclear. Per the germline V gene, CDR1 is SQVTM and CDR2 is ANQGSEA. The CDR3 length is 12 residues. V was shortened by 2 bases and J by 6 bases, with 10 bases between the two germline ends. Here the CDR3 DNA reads TGCAGCGTTGAAAAGGCGGTCGATGGCTACACCTTC. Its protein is CSVEKAVDGYTF.

The CDR3: CASSSRGPYEQYF. In nucleotides, the CDR3 is TGTGCCAGCAGTTCCCGAGGGCCCTACGAGCAGTACTTC. The chain is built from TRBV6-2 or TRBV6-3 and TRBJ2-7, with D perhaps matching TRBD2 (5 bases). CDR1 MNHEY and CDR2 SVGEGT come from the germline V gene. The CDR3 length is 13 residues. Trimming took off 4 bases at V and 2 bases at J, with 9 bases between the two ends.

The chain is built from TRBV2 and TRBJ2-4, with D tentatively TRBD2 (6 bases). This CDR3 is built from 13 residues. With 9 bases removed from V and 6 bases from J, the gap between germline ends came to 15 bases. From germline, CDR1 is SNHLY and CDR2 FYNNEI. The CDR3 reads CARGPGEVNIQYF. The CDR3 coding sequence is TGTGCCAGGGGACCCGGGGAGGTAAACATTCAGTACTTC. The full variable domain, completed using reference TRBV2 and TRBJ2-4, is EPEVTQTPSHQVTQMGQEVILRCVPISNHLYFYWYRQILGQKVEFLVSFYNNEISEKSEIFDDQFSVERPDGSNFTLKIRSTKLEDSAMYFCARGPGEVNIQYFGAGTRLSVL.